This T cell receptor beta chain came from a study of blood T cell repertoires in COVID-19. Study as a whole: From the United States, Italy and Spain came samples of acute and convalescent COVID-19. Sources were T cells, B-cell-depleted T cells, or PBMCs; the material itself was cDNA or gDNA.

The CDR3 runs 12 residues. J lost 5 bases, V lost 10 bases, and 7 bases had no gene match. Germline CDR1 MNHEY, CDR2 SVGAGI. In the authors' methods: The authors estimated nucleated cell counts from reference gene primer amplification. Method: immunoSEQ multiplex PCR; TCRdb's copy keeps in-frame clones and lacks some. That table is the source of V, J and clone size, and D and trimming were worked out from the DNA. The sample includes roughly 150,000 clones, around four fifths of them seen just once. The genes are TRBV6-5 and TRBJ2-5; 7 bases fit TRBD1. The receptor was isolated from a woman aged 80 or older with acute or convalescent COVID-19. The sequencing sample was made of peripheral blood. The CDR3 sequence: CATNDRVETQYF. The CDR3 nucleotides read TGTGCCACCAACGACAGGGTGGAGACCCAGTACTTC.